The clone carrying this T cell receptor beta chain was detected a few times. The sample belongs to a study of blood T cell repertoires in COVID-19. About the study: Sites in the United States, Italy and Spain provided acute and convalescent COVID-19 samples. The analysed material was cDNA or gDNA that came from T cells, B-cell-depleted T cells, or PBMCs.

Original handling: Estimates of nucleated cell counts were drawn from the amplification of reference gene primers. The data were produced by immunoSEQ multiplex PCR, yet TCRdb's version contains in-frame clones alone and is incomplete. Clonal size and the V and J genes are those of that table, whereas D and trimming came from the DNA. The sample lists hundreds of thousands of clones; roughly four fifths were seen once. The sequencing input was peripheral blood. The receptor comes from a woman in her 70s with acute or convalescent COVID-19.

Here the CDR3 DNA reads TGTGCCAGTAGCCCTCTTCCTCAGGGAGATACGCAGTATTTT. Protein: CASSPLPQGDTQYF. The genes are TRBV19 and TRBJ2-3, with D maybe TRBD1 (5 bases). CDR3 size: 14 residues. Looked up from germline, CDR1 is LNHDA and CDR2 is SQIVND (reference sequence). Trimming removed 6 bases at V and 5 bases at J, with 15 bases between. The entire variable domain, with the rest obtained from reference TRBV19 and TRBJ2-3, is as follows: DGGITQSPKYLFRKEGQNVTLSCEQNLNHDAMYWYRQDPGQGLRLIYYSQIVNDFQKGDIAEGYSVSREKKESFPLTVTSAQKNPTAFYLCASSPLPQGDTQYFGPGTRLTVL.